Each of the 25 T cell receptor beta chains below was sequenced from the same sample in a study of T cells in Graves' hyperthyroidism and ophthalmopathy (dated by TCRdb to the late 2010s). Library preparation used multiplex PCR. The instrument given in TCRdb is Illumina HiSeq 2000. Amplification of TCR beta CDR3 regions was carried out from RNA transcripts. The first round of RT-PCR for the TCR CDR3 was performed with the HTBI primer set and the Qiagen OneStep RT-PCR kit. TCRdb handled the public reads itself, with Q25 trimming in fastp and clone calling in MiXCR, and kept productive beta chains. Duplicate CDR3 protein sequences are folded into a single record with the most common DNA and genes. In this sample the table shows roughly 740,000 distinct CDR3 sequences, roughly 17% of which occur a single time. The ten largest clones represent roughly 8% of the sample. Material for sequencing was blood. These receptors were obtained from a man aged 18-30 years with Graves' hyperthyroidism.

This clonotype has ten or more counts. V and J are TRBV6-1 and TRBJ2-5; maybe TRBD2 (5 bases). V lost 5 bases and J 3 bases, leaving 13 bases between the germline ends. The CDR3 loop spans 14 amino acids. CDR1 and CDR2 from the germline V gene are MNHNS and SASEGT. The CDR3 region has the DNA TGTGCCAGCAGTTTTGGAGGCCACGAAGAGACCCAGTACTTC. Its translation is CASSFGGHEETQYF.

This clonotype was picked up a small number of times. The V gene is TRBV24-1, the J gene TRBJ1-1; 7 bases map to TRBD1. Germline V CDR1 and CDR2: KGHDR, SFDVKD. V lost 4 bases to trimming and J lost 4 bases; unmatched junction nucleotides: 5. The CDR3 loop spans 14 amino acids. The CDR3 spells CATSETGAGTEAFF. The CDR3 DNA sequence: TGTGCCACCAGTGAAACAGGGGCGGGCACTGAAGCTTTCTTT.

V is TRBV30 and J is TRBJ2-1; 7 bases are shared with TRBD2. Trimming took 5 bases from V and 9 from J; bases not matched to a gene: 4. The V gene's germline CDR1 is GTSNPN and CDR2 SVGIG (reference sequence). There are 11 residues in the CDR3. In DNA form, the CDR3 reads TGTGCCTGGGCGGGGGAAGTTGAGCAGTTCTTC. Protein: CAWAGEVEQFF.

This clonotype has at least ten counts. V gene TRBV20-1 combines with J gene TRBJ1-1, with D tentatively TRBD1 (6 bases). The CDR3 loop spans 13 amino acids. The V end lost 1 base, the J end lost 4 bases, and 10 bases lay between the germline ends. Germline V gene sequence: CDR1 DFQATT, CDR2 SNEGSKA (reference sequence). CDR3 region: CSARGGRVTEAFF. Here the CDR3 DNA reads TGCAGTGCTAGAGGGGGGCGGGTCACTGAAGCTTTCTTT.

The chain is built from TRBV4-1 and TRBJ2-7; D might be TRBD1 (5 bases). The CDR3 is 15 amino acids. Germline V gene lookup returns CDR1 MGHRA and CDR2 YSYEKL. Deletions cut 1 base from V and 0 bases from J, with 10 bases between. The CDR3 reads CASSQVGAASYEQYF. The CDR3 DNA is TGCGCCAGCAGCCAAGTAGGGGCGGCCTCCTACGAGCAGTACTTC.

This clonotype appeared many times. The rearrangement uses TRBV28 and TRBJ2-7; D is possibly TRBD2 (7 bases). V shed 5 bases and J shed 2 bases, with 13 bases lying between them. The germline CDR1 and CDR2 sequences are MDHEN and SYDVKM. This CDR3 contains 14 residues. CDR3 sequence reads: CASSGGGVTYEQYF. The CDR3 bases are TGTGCCAGCAGTGGAGGGGGGGTAACCTACGAGCAGTACTTC.

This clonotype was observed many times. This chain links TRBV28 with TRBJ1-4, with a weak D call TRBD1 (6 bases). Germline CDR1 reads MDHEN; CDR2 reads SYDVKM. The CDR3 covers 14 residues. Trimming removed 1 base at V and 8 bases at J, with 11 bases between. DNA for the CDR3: TGTGCCAGCAGTTTATATCAGGGGACCGAAAAACTGTTTTTT. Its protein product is CASSLYQGTEKLFF.

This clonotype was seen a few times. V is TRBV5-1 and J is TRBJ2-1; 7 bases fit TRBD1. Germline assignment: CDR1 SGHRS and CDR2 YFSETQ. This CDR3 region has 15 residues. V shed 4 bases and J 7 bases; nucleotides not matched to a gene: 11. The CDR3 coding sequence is TGCGCCAGCAGCCCAGTGACAGGGAGTAAGAATGAGCAGTTCTTC. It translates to CASSPVTGSKNEQFF.

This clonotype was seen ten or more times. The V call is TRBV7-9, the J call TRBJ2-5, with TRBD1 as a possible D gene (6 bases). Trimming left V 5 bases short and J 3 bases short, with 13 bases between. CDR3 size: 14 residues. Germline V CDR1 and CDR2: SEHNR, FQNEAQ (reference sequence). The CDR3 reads CASSHGQLKETQYF. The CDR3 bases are TGTGCCAGCAGCCATGGACAGCTTAAAGAGACCCAGTACTTC.

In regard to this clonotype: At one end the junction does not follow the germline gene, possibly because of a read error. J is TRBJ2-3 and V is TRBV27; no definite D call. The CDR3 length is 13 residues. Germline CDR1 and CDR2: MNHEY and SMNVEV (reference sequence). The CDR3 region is CGSSFLSTDTQYF. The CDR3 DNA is TGTGGCAGCAGTTTTCTCAGCACAGATACGCAGTATTTT.

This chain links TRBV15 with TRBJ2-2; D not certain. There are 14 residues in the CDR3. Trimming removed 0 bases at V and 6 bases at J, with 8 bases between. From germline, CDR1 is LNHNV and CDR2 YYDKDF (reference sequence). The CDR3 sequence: CATSRDRMSGELFF. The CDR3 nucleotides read TGTGCCACCAGCAGAGATAGGATGTCCGGGGAGCTGTTTTTT. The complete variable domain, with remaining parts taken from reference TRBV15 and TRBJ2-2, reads DAMVIQNPRYQVTQFGKPVTLSCSQTLNHNVMYWYQQKSSQAPKLLFHYYDKDFNNEADTPDNFQSRRPNTSFCFLDIRSPGLGDTAMYLCATSRDRMSGELFFGEGSRLTVL.

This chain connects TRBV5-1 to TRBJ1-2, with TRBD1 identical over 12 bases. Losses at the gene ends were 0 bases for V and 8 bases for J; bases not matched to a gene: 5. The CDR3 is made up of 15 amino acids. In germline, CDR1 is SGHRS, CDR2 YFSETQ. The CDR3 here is CASSLVPGTGGGYTF. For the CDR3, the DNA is TGCGCCAGCAGCTTGGTCCCCGGGACAGGGGGCGGCTACACCTTC.

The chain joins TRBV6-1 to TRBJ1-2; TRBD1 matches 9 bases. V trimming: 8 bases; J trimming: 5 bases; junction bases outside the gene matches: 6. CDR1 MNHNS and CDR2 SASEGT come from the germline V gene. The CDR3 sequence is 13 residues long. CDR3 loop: CASCRGTGYGYTF. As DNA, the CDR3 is TGTGCCAGCTGTCGGGGGACAGGGTATGGCTACACCTTC.

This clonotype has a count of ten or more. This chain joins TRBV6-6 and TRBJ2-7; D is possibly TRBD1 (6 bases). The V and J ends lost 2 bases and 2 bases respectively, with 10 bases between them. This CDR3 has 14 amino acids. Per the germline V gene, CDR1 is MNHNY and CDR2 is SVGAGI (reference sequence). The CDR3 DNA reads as TGTGCCAGCAGTTACCAAGGGGGTACCTACGAGCAGTACTTC. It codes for CASSYQGGTYEQYF.

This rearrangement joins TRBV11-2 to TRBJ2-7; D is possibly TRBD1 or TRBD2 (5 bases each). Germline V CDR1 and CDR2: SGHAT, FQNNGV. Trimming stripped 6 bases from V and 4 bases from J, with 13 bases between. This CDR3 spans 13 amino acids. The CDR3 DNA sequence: TGTGCCAGCAGTGACAGCGGTAAATACGAGCAGTACTTC. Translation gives CASSDSGKYEQYF. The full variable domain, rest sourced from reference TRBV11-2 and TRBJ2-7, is EAGVAQSPRYKIIEKRQSVAFWCNPISGHATLYWYQQILGQGPKLLIQFQNNGVVDDSQLPKDRFSAERLKGVDSTLKIQPAKLEDSAVYLCASSDSGKYEQYFGPGTRLTVT.

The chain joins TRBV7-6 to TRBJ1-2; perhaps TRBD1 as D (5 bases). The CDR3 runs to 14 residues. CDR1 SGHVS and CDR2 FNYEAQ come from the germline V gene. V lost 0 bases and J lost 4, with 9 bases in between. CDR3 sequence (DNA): TGTGCCAGCAGCTTAGCCGGGACGGGCTATGGCTACACCTTC. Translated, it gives CASSLAGTGYGYTF.

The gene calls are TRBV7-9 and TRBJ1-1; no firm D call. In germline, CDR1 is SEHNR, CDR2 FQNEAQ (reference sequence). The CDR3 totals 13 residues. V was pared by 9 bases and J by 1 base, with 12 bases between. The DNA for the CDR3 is TGTGCCAGTCTTGGGATAAAGAACACTGAAGCTTTCTTT. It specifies CASLGIKNTEAFF. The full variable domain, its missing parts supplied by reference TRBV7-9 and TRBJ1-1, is DTGVSQNPRHKITKRGQNVTFRCDPISEHNRLYWYRQTLGQGPEFLTYFQNEAQLEKSRLLSDRFSAERPKGSFSTLEIQRTEQGDSAMYLCASLGIKNTEAFFGQGTRLTVV.

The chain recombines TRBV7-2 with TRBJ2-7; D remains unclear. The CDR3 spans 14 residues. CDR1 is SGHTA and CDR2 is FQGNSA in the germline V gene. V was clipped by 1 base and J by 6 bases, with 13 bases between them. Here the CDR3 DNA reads TGTGCCAGCAGCTTAGTTGGCAGGACGGGCGAGCAGTACTTC. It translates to CASSLVGRTGEQYF.

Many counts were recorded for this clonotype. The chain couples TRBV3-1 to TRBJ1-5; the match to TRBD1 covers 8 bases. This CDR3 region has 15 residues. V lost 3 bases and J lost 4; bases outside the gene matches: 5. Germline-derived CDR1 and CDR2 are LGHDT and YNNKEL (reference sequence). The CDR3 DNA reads TGTGCCAGCAGCCATACAGGGGGAGTTAATCAGCCCCAGCATTTT. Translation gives CASSHTGGVNQPQHF. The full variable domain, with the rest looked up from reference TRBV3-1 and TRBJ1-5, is DTAVSQTPKYLVTQMGNDKSIKCEQNLGHDTMYWYKQDSKKFLKIMFSYNNKELIINETVPNRFSPKSPDKAHLNLHINSLELGDSAVYFCASSHTGGVNQPQHFGDGTRLSIL.

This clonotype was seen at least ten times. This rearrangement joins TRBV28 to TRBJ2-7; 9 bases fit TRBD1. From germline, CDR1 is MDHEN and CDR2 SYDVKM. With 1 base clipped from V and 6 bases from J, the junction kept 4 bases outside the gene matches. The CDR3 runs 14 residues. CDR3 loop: CASSLSGTGPEQYF. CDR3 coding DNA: TGTGCCAGCAGTTTATCCGGGACAGGGCCCGAGCAGTACTTC.

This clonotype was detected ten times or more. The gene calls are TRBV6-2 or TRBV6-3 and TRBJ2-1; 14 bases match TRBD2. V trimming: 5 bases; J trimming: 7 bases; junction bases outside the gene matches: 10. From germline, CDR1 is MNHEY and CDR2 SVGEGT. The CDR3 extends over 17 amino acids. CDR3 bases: TGTGCCAGCAGTCCTCCGAGACTAGCGGGAGGGGGGAATGAGCAGTTCTTC. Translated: CASSPPRLAGGGNEQFF.

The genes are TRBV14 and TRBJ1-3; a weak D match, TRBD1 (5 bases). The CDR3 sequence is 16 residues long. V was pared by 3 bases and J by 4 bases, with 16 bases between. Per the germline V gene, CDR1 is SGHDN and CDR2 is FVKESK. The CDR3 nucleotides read TGTGCCAGCAGCCAGTCCGCTGGGGGTTCGGGAAACACCATATATTTT. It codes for CASSQSAGGSGNTIYF.

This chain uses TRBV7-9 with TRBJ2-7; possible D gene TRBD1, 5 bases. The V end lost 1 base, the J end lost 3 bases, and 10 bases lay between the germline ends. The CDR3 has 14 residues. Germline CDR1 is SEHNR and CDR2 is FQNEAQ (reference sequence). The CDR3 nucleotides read TGTGCCAGCAGCTTAGATGCAGGGATCTACGAGCAGTACTTC. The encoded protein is CASSLDAGIYEQYF.

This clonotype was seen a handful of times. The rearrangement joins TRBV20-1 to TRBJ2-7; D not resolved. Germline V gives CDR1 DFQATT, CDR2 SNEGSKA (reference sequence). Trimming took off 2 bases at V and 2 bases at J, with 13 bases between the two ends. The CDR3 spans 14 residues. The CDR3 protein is CSARLPGQPYEQYF. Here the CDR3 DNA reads TGCAGTGCTAGATTACCCGGGCAGCCCTACGAGCAGTACTTC.

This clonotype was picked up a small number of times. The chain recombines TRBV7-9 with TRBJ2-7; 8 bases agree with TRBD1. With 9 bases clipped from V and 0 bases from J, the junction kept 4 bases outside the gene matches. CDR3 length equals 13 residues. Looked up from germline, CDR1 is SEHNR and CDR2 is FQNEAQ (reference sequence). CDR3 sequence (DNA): TGTGCCAGTAACAGGGGGAGCTCCTACGAGCAGTACTTC. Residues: CASNRGSSYEQYF.